Listed below are T cell receptor beta chains from one sample, sequenced in a study of blood T cell repertoires in COVID-19. Some clones are missing from TCRdb's copy, which holds only in-frame ones; the method was immunoSEQ multiplex PCR. The sample lists 110,000 to 150,000 clones; 80% to 85% were seen once. The sequenced sample consisted of peripheral blood. Receptor source: a human donor in a cohort sampled during active COVID-19. Both conserved end residues are part of each CDR3. Fields, in order: V gene, D gene, clone size, J gene, CDR3 DNA, CDR3 protein. D genes are given only for firm matches. Only part of the rows carry a size: once, few, many, or a class if the clone is expanded.

v_call: TRBV19
d_call: TRBD2
clone_size: .
j_call: TRBJ2-5
cdr3_nt: TGTGCCAGTAGTGACCCTGGGACTAGTGAGTACTTC
cdr3_aa: CASSDPGTSEYF

v_call: TRBV11-1
d_call: .
clone_size: .
j_call: TRBJ2-3
cdr3_nt: TGTGCCAGCAGCCCACAGAAAAGCACAGATACGCAGTATTTT
cdr3_aa: CASSPQKSTDTQYF

v_call: TRBV4-1
d_call: .
clone_size: .
j_call: TRBJ1-3
cdr3_nt: TGCGCCAGCAGCCAACGGGAAGGCAACTCTGGAAACACCATATATTTT
cdr3_aa: CASSQREGNSGNTIYF

v_call: TRBV5-6
d_call: TRBD1
clone_size: .
j_call: TRBJ1-5
cdr3_nt: TGTGCCAGCAGCCGGAGGGACAGGGATATTTACCAGCCCCAGCATTTT
cdr3_aa: CASSRRDRDIYQPQHF

v_call: TRBV11-2
d_call: .
clone_size: .
j_call: TRBJ2-7
cdr3_nt: TGTGCCAGCAGCTTAAAGGGAGAGGGCGAGCAGTACTTC
cdr3_aa: CASSLKGEGEQYF

v_call: TRBV5-1
d_call: TRBD1
clone_size: .
j_call: TRBJ2-4
cdr3_nt: TGCGCCAGCAGCACGCCGGGACAGGGGGTAAACATTCAGTACTTC
cdr3_aa: CASSTPGQGVNIQYF

v_call: TRBV7-2
d_call: .
clone_size: .
j_call: TRBJ1-5
cdr3_nt: TGTGCCAGCAGCATGACTTTAAAAAGCAATCAGCCCCAGCATTTT
cdr3_aa: CASSMTLKSNQPQHF

v_call: TRBV5-1
d_call: TRBD1
clone_size: .
j_call: TRBJ1-1
cdr3_nt: TGCGCCAGCAGCTTGCCCCGATCAGGGGGATCCACTGAAGCTTTCTTT
cdr3_aa: CASSLPRSGGSTEAFF

v_call: TRBV15
d_call: .
clone_size: once
j_call: TRBJ1-4
cdr3_nt: TGTGCCACCAGCAGAGATCCTACAGGGATTGAAAAACTGTTTTTT
cdr3_aa: CATSRDPTGIEKLFF

v_call: TRBV2
d_call: TRBD2
clone_size: .
j_call: TRBJ2-5
cdr3_nt: TGTGCCAGCAGTGAATGGTTAGCGGGGGGGCCGGGCACAGAGACCCAGTACTTC
cdr3_aa: CASSEWLAGGPGTETQYF

v_call: TRBV24-1
d_call: TRBD2
clone_size: .
j_call: TRBJ2-1
cdr3_nt: TGTGCCACCAGTGATCCGGGACTAGCGGGGGGACGCTCCTACAATGAGCAGTTCTTC
cdr3_aa: CATSDPGLAGGRSYNEQFF

v_call: TRBV7-6
d_call: TRBD1
clone_size: .
j_call: TRBJ1-1
cdr3_nt: TGTGCCAGCAGCTTAAAATTGACAGGGGGGACGTCGCCCGAAGCTTTCTTT
cdr3_aa: CASSLKLTGGTSPEAFF

v_call: TRBV29-1
d_call: TRBD1
clone_size: .
j_call: TRBJ1-2
cdr3_nt: TGCAGCGTTGAAGATCGTGACAGGGACTATGGCTACACCTTC
cdr3_aa: CSVEDRDRDYGYTF

v_call: TRBV24-1
d_call: .
clone_size: .
j_call: TRBJ2-7
cdr3_nt: TGTGCCACCAGTGATAAGGCCGCTGACTCTGGGGAGCAGTACTTC
cdr3_aa: CATSDKAADSGEQYF

v_call: TRBV21-1
d_call: .
clone_size: .
j_call: TRBJ2-1
cdr3_nt: TGTGCCAGCAGCGGACTAGCGCGGAATGAGCAGTTCTTC
cdr3_aa: CASSGLARNEQFF

v_call: TRBV12-3/TRBV12-4
d_call: .
clone_size: .
j_call: TRBJ2-5
cdr3_nt: TGTGCCAGCAGTCCCTCGACAGCTGAGACCCAGTACTTC
cdr3_aa: CASSPSTAETQYF

v_call: TRBV10-3
d_call: TRBD1
clone_size: .
j_call: TRBJ2-1
cdr3_nt: TGTGCCATCAGTGAGTACAGGGGCTGGGATGAGCAGTTCTTC
cdr3_aa: CAISEYRGWDEQFF

v_call: TRBV7-7
d_call: TRBD1
clone_size: .
j_call: TRBJ2-2
cdr3_nt: TGTGCTAGCAGCTTAGGACAGGGGATCGACACCGGGGAGCTGTTTTTT
cdr3_aa: CASSLGQGIDTGELFF

v_call: TRBV5-4
d_call: TRBD1
clone_size: .
j_call: TRBJ1-5
cdr3_nt: TGTGCCAGCAGTCGGGACAGGCATCAGCCCCAGCATTTT
cdr3_aa: CASSRDRHQPQHF

v_call: TRBV10-3
d_call: .
clone_size: .
j_call: TRBJ2-7
cdr3_nt: TGTGCCATCAGTGAGTTCAGGGACTCCTACGAGCAGTACTTC
cdr3_aa: CAISEFRDSYEQYF

v_call: TRBV9
d_call: TRBD2
clone_size: .
j_call: TRBJ2-5
cdr3_nt: TGTGCCAGCAGCGCCGGGCCCGGGGCTAGCGGGGGGAAAGAGACCCAGTACTTC
cdr3_aa: CASSAGPGASGGKETQYF

v_call: TRBV5-1
d_call: TRBD1
clone_size: .
j_call: TRBJ2-7
cdr3_nt: TGCGCCAGCAGCCTGGGACAGAATTCATACGAGCAGTACTTC
cdr3_aa: CASSLGQNSYEQYF

v_call: TRBV18
d_call: TRBD2
clone_size: .
j_call: TRBJ2-7
cdr3_nt: TGTGCCAGCTCACCAGCGGGGGGGGCCGTCTCCTACGAGCAGTACTTC
cdr3_aa: CASSPAGGAVSYEQYF

v_call: TRBV5-1
d_call: TRBD2
clone_size: .
j_call: TRBJ2-3
cdr3_nt: TGCGCCAGCAGTTGGACACCTACTAGCGGGGGCGGAACAGATACGCAGTATTTT
cdr3_aa: CASSWTPTSGGGTDTQYF

v_call: TRBV10-3
d_call: .
clone_size: once
j_call: TRBJ1-2
cdr3_nt: TGTGCCATCAAGGGAGGGGGGGGCGAAATGGCCGGCTACACCTTC
cdr3_aa: CAIKGGGGEMAGYTF